These T cell receptor beta chains were read from a single sample in a study of CD4 T cells in relation to SARS-CoV-2 and coronaviruses. Produced via immunoSEQ multiplex PCR; TCRdb's table is partial and in-frame only. The sample records approximately 38,000 clones, around 89% being singletons. Material for sequencing was memory CD4+ T cells from PBMCs. The receptors come from an adult with COVID-19. Each CDR3 is given with its conserved first and last residue. Fields, in order: V gene, D gene, J gene, clone size, CDR3 protein, CDR3 DNA. A D gene is named only where the DNA matches it firmly. Size tells how often a clone was seen (once, few, many) or the class of an expanded clone, and some rows leave it out.

V gene: TRBV4-1
D gene: -
J gene: TRBJ2-5
clone size: -
CDR3 protein: CASSQEGVGGGETQYF
CDR3 DNA: TGCGCCAGCAGCCAAGAAGGGGTGGGGGGAGGAGAGACCCAGTACTTC

V gene: TRBV5-4
D gene: TRBD2
J gene: TRBJ2-5
clone size: -
CDR3 protein: CASSLGRGGAGETQYF
CDR3 DNA: TGTGCCAGCAGCTTGGGACGCGGGGGGGCCGGGGAGACCCAGTACTTC

V gene: TRBV28
D gene: -
J gene: TRBJ2-7
clone size: -
CDR3 protein: CASKEGSLYEQYF
CDR3 DNA: TGTGCCAGCAAGGAGGGTTCCCTATACGAGCAGTACTTC

V gene: TRBV7-3
D gene: -
J gene: TRBJ2-5
clone size: -
CDR3 protein: CASSLSYMETQYF
CDR3 DNA: TGTGCCAGCAGCTTGAGCTATATGGAGACCCAGTACTTC

V gene: TRBV6-1
D gene: -
J gene: TRBJ2-7
clone size: -
CDR3 protein: CASSDMGSSSYEQYF
CDR3 DNA: TGTGCCAGCAGTGATATGGGAAGCAGCTCCTACGAGCAGTACTTC

V gene: TRBV27
D gene: -
J gene: TRBJ2-1
clone size: -
CDR3 protein: CASTHRLPGAHEQFF
CDR3 DNA: TGTGCCAGTACACATCGATTGCCGGGGGCCCATGAGCAGTTCTTC

V gene: TRBV19
D gene: -
J gene: TRBJ1-1
clone size: -
CDR3 protein: CASSMSPIGGRYTEAFF
CDR3 DNA: TGTGCCAGTAGTATGTCCCCCATCGGGGGAAGGTACACTGAAGCTTTCTTT

V gene: TRBV30
D gene: -
J gene: TRBJ1-5
clone size: -
CDR3 protein: CACQDYPGQPQHF
CDR3 DNA: TGTGCCTGCCAGGACTATCCCGGTCAGCCCCAGCATTTT

V gene: TRBV7-2
D gene: -
J gene: TRBJ2-1
clone size: -
CDR3 protein: CASSLAQGSYNEQFF
CDR3 DNA: TGTGCCAGCAGCTTAGCCCAAGGCTCCTACAATGAGCAGTTCTTC

V gene: TRBV7-9
D gene: -
J gene: TRBJ1-1
clone size: few
CDR3 protein: CASSFLGPGGTEAFF
CDR3 DNA: TGTGCCAGCAGCTTCTTGGGACCCGGCGGCACTGAAGCTTTCTTT

V gene: TRBV10-1
D gene: TRBD1
J gene: TRBJ2-3
clone size: -
CDR3 protein: CASSEGGLSTDTQYF
CDR3 DNA: TGCGCCAGCAGTGAAGGGGGCCTGAGCACAGATACGCAGTATTTT

V gene: TRBV5-1
D gene: TRBD2
J gene: TRBJ2-3
clone size: -
CDR3 protein: CASSALAGATDTQYF
CDR3 DNA: TGCGCCAGCAGCGCTTTAGCGGGGGCCACAGATACGCAGTATTTT

V gene: TRBV11-2
D gene: -
J gene: TRBJ2-7
clone size: -
CDR3 protein: CASSLDYLSYEQYF
CDR3 DNA: TGTGCCAGCAGCTTAGACTACCTCTCCTACGAGCAGTACTTC

V gene: TRBV7-8
D gene: TRBD1
J gene: TRBJ2-7
clone size: -
CDR3 protein: CASSLLRTGVDHEQYF
CDR3 DNA: TGTGCCAGCAGCTTGTTAAGGACAGGGGTAGACCACGAGCAGTACTTC

V gene: TRBV6-5
D gene: TRBD2
J gene: TRBJ2-3
clone size: -
CDR3 protein: CACRLTSGGSDTQYF
CDR3 DNA: TGTGCCTGCCGACTGACTAGCGGGGGGTCAGATACGCAGTATTTT

V gene: TRBV5-1
D gene: TRBD2
J gene: TRBJ2-1
clone size: -
CDR3 protein: CASSGRGYNEQFF
CDR3 DNA: TGCGCCAGCTCCGGGCGGGGGTACAATGAGCAGTTCTTC

V gene: TRBV3-1/TRBV3-2
D gene: -
J gene: TRBJ2-7
clone size: -
CDR3 protein: CASSQGGVTINEQYF
CDR3 DNA: TGTGCCAGCAGCCAAGGGGGGGTGACGATCAACGAGCAGTACTTC

V gene: TRBV6-2/TRBV6-3
D gene: -
J gene: TRBJ1-2
clone size: -
CDR3 protein: CASSYTGTDYGYTF
CDR3 DNA: TGTGCCAGCAGTTATACTGGGACTGACTATGGCTACACCTTC

V gene: TRBV6-5
D gene: -
J gene: TRBJ2-7
clone size: -
CDR3 protein: CASKEGYEQYF
CDR3 DNA: TGTGCCAGCAAGGAGGGGTACGAGCAGTACTTC

V gene: TRBV7-2
D gene: -
J gene: TRBJ1-5
clone size: -
CDR3 protein: CASSLGGHGNQPQHF
CDR3 DNA: TGTGCCAGCAGCTTAGGGGGCCATGGCAATCAGCCCCAGCATTTT

V gene: TRBV5-1
D gene: TRBD2
J gene: TRBJ2-3
clone size: -
CDR3 protein: CASSRGTSGGGDTQYF
CDR3 DNA: TGCGCCAGCAGCCGCGGGACTAGCGGGGGGGGAGATACGCAGTATTTT

V gene: TRBV7-3
D gene: TRBD1
J gene: TRBJ2-3
clone size: once
CDR3 protein: CASSLYDRVTDTQYF
CDR3 DNA: TGTGCCAGCAGCTTATATGACAGGGTGACAGATACGCAGTATTTT

V gene: TRBV10-1
D gene: TRBD2
J gene: TRBJ2-1
clone size: -
CDR3 protein: CASSDHKSGLAGVSFF
CDR3 DNA: TGCGCCAGCAGTGATCACAAATCAGGACTAGCGGGAGTGTCGTTCTTC

V gene: TRBV3-1/TRBV3-2
D gene: -
J gene: TRBJ1-5
clone size: -
CDR3 protein: CASSREGNQPQHF
CDR3 DNA: TGTGCCAGCAGCCGGGAAGGAAATCAGCCCCAGCATTTT

V gene: TRBV12-3/TRBV12-4
D gene: -
J gene: TRBJ1-2
clone size: -
CDR3 protein: CASSYRDYGYTF
CDR3 DNA: TGTGCCAGCAGTTACAGGGATTATGGCTACACCTTC

V gene: TRBV5-1
D gene: -
J gene: TRBJ2-2
clone size: -
CDR3 protein: CASRWTINTGELFF
CDR3 DNA: TGCGCCAGCAGATGGACTATCAACACCGGGGAGCTGTTTTTT

V gene: TRBV5-1
D gene: -
J gene: TRBJ2-1
clone size: once
CDR3 protein: CASSLGSGPLRNEQFF
CDR3 DNA: TGCGCCAGCAGCTTGGGGTCGGGACCTCTACGAAATGAGCAGTTCTTC

V gene: TRBV7-2
D gene: -
J gene: TRBJ1-2
clone size: -
CDR3 protein: CASSLGVWEGSNYGYTF
CDR3 DNA: TGTGCCAGCAGCTTAGGGGTCTGGGAGGGATCTAACTATGGCTACACCTTC

V gene: TRBV18
D gene: -
J gene: TRBJ2-2
clone size: -
CDR3 protein: CASSRGIGELFF
CDR3 DNA: TGTGCCAGCTCACGAGGAATTGGGGAGCTGTTTTTT

V gene: TRBV18
D gene: -
J gene: TRBJ2-7
clone size: -
CDR3 protein: CASSPKQGSGGEQYF
CDR3 DNA: TGTGCCAGCTCACCAAAACAGGGTTCGGGGGGCGAGCAGTACTTC

V gene: TRBV6-2/TRBV6-3
D gene: TRBD2
J gene: TRBJ2-5
clone size: -
CDR3 protein: CASSYSRARGESQETQYF
CDR3 DNA: TGTGCCAGCAGTTACTCAAGGGCACGGGGGGAATCCCAAGAGACCCAGTACTTC

V gene: TRBV9
D gene: -
J gene: TRBJ2-1
clone size: -
CDR3 protein: CASSVDYNEQFF
CDR3 DNA: TGTGCCAGCAGCGTAGACTACAATGAGCAGTTCTTC

V gene: TRBV7-3
D gene: -
J gene: TRBJ2-5
clone size: -
CDR3 protein: CASSLSGRETQYF
CDR3 DNA: TGTGCCAGCAGCTTATCCGGGCGGGAGACCCAGTACTTC

V gene: TRBV27
D gene: -
J gene: TRBJ1-4
clone size: -
CDR3 protein: CASRSGTTNRKLFF
CDR3 DNA: TGTGCCAGCAGGTCCGGGACAACGAACCGAAAACTGTTTTTT

V gene: TRBV7-2
D gene: TRBD1
J gene: TRBJ2-1
clone size: -
CDR3 protein: CASSQTGGNEQFF
CDR3 DNA: TGTGCCAGCAGCCAGACAGGGGGTAATGAGCAGTTCTTC

V gene: TRBV5-1
D gene: -
J gene: TRBJ2-7
clone size: -
CDR3 protein: CASSLGFSEQYF
CDR3 DNA: TGCGCCAGCAGCTTGGGTTTTAGCGAGCAGTACTTC

V gene: TRBV29-1
D gene: TRBD1
J gene: TRBJ1-4
clone size: -
CDR3 protein: CSVTGLTTNEKLFF
CDR3 DNA: TGCAGCGTGACAGGGTTAACAACTAATGAAAAACTGTTTTTT

V gene: TRBV5-5
D gene: -
J gene: TRBJ1-1
clone size: -
CDR3 protein: CASSSSGGNTEAFF
CDR3 DNA: TGTGCCAGCAGCTCGAGCGGCGGGAACACTGAAGCTTTCTTT

V gene: TRBV7-8
D gene: -
J gene: TRBJ2-5
clone size: -
CDR3 protein: CASSLTGIQETQYF
CDR3 DNA: TGTGCCAGCAGCTTAACAGGGATCCAAGAGACCCAGTACTTC

V gene: TRBV7-2
D gene: -
J gene: TRBJ2-7
clone size: once
CDR3 protein: CASSSAYEQYF
CDR3 DNA: TGTGCCAGCAGCTCCGCTTACGAGCAGTACTTC

V gene: TRBV28
D gene: -
J gene: TRBJ2-6
clone size: -
CDR3 protein: CASRPMAGVTFSGANVLTF
CDR3 DNA: TGTGCCAGCAGGCCTATGGCAGGGGTCACGTTCTCTGGGGCCAACGTCCTGACTTTC

V gene: TRBV19
D gene: -
J gene: TRBJ1-2
clone size: -
CDR3 protein: CASSPNGGAYGYTF
CDR3 DNA: TGTGCCAGTAGTCCGAATGGCGGGGCCTATGGCTACACCTTC

V gene: TRBV5-1
D gene: TRBD2
J gene: TRBJ2-5
clone size: -
CDR3 protein: CASSIGGGNQETQYF
CDR3 DNA: TGCGCCAGCAGTATCGGCGGGGGGAACCAAGAGACCCAGTACTTC

V gene: TRBV11-2
D gene: -
J gene: TRBJ2-3
clone size: once
CDR3 protein: CASSLERGGTDTQYF
CDR3 DNA: TGTGCCAGCAGCTTAGAAAGGGGGGGAACAGATACGCAGTATTTT

V gene: TRBV7-9
D gene: -
J gene: TRBJ1-2
clone size: -
CDR3 protein: CASSLEGSLGYTF
CDR3 DNA: TGTGCCAGCAGCTTGGAGGGTAGCTTAGGCTACACCTTC

V gene: TRBV7-6
D gene: TRBD2
J gene: TRBJ2-1
clone size: -
CDR3 protein: CASSSGLADYNEQFF
CDR3 DNA: TGTGCCAGCAGCTCGGGACTAGCGGATTACAATGAGCAGTTCTTC

V gene: TRBV6-1
D gene: -
J gene: TRBJ1-2
clone size: few
CDR3 protein: CASSELSRKGGYTF
CDR3 DNA: TGTGCCAGCAGTGAACTCTCCAGGAAGGGTGGCTACACCTTC

V gene: TRBV5-1
D gene: -
J gene: TRBJ2-6
clone size: -
CDR3 protein: CASSGTGTLAGANVLTF
CDR3 DNA: TGCGCCAGCAGCGGAACCGGGACATTGGCTGGGGCCAACGTCCTGACTTTC

V gene: TRBV14
D gene: -
J gene: TRBJ2-2
clone size: -
CDR3 protein: CASSQDYTGELFF
CDR3 DNA: TGTGCCAGCAGCCAAGACTACACCGGGGAGCTGTTTTTT

V gene: TRBV6-5
D gene: TRBD1
J gene: TRBJ1-1
clone size: -
CDR3 protein: CASSQGALGKAEAFF
CDR3 DNA: TGTGCCAGCAGTCAGGGGGCCTTGGGTAAGGCTGAAGCTTTCTTT

V gene: TRBV18
D gene: -
J gene: TRBJ1-2
clone size: -
CDR3 protein: CASSPGQGSRSYTF
CDR3 DNA: TGTGCCAGCTCACCAGGCCAGGGCTCTCGTAGCTACACCTTC

V gene: TRBV7-9
D gene: -
J gene: TRBJ2-5
clone size: -
CDR3 protein: CASSLGGGFGETQYF
CDR3 DNA: TGTGCCAGCAGCTTAGGAGGGGGATTCGGGGAGACCCAGTACTTC

V gene: TRBV3-1/TRBV3-2
D gene: -
J gene: TRBJ2-5
clone size: -
CDR3 protein: CASSWGVGAETQYF
CDR3 DNA: TGTGCCAGCAGCTGGGGGGTGGGGGCCGAGACCCAGTACTTC

V gene: TRBV4-1
D gene: -
J gene: TRBJ2-5
clone size: -
CDR3 protein: CASSQESRGPQAETQYF
CDR3 DNA: TGCGCCAGCAGCCAAGAAAGTCGGGGTCCGCAAGCGGAGACCCAGTACTTC

V gene: TRBV5-4
D gene: -
J gene: TRBJ2-5
clone size: -
CDR3 protein: CASSLEMGGIKETQYF
CDR3 DNA: TGTGCCAGCAGCTTGGAGATGGGGGGCATCAAAGAGACCCAGTACTTC